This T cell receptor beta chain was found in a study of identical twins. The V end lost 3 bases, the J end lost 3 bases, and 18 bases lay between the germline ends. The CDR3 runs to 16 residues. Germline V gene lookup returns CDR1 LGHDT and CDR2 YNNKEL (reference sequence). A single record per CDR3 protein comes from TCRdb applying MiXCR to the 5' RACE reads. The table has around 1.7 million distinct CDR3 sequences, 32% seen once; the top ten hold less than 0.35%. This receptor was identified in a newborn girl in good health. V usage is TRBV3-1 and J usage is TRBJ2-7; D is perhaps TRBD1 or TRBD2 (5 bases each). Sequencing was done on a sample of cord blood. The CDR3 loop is CASSQLTGRPDYEQYF. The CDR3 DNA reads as TGTGCCAGCAGCCAGCTTACGGGACGGCCCGACTACGAGCAGTACTTC.